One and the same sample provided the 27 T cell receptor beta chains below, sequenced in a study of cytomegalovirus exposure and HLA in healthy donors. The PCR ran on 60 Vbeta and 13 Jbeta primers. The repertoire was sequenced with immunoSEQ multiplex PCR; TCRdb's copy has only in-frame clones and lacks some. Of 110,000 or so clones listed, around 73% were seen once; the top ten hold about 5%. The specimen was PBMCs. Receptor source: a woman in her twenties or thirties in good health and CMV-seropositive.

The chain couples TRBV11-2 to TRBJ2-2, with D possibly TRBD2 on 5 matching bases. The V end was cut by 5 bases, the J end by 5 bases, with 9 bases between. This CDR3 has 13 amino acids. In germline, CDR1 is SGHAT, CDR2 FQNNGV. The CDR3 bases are TGTGCCAGCAGCACGGGGAAAACCGGGGAGCTGTTTTTT. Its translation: CASSTGKTGELFF.

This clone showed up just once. The CDR3 reads CASSDPTELSGNTIYF. The DNA for the CDR3 is TGTGCCAGCAGTGACCCGACAGAGCTCTCTGGAAACACCATATATTTT. The J gene is TRBJ1-3, the V gene TRBV25-1, with D possibly being TRBD1 (5 bases). CDR1 is MGHDK and CDR2 is SYGVNS in the germline V gene. Between the trimmed V and J ends, which lost 3 bases and 0 bases, there was a span of 12 bases. The CDR3 runs to 16 residues.

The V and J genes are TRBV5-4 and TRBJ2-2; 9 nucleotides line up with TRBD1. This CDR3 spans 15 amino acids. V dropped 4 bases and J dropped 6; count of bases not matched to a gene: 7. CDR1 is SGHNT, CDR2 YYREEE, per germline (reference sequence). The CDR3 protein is CASSAQGASPGELFF. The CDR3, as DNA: TGTGCCAGCAGCGCACAGGGGGCAAGTCCCGGGGAGCTGTTTTTT.

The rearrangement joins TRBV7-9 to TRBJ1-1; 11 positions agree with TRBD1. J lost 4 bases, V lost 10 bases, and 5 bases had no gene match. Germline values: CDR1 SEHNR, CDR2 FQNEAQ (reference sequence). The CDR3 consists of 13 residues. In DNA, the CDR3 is TGTGCCACTGGACAGGGGGCGGGCACTGAAGCTTTCTTT. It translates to CATGQGAGTEAFF.

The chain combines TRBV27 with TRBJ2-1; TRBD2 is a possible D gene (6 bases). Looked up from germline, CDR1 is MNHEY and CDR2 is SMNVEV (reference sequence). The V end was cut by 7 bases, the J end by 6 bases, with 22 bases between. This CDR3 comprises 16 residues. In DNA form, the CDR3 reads TGTGCCAGCACCCCTAGTTCGGGGGAGTACGTCAATGAGCAGTTCTTC. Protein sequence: CASTPSSGEYVNEQFF.

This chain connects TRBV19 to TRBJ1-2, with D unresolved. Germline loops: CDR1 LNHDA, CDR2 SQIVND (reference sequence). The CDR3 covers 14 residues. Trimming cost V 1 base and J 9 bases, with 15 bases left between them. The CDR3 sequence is CASSIGEGRSSYTF. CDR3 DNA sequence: TGTGCCAGTAGTATAGGTGAGGGCAGGTCTAGCTACACCTTC. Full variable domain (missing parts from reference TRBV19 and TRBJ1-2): DGGITQSPKYLFRKEGQNVTLSCEQNLNHDAMYWYRQDPGQGLRLIYYSQIVNDFQKGDIAEGYSVSREKKESFPLTVTSAQKNPTAFYLCASSIGEGRSSYTFGSGTRLTVV.

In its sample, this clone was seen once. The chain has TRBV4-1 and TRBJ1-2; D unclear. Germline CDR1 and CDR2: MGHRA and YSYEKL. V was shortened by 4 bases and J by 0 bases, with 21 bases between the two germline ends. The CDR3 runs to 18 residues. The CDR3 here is CASSLGSSAVGANYGYTF. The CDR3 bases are TGCGCCAGCAGCCTGGGGAGCTCGGCAGTTGGAGCTAACTATGGCTACACCTTC.

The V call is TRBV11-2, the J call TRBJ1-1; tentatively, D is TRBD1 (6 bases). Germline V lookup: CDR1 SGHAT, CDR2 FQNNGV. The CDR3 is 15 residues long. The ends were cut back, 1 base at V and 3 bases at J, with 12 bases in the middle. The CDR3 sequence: CASSLVGGGYTEAFF. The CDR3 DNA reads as TGTGCCAGCAGCTTAGTAGGGGGGGGGTACACTGAAGCTTTCTTT. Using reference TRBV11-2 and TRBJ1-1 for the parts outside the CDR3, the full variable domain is EAGVAQSPRYKIIEKRQSVAFWCNPISGHATLYWYQQILGQGPKLLIQFQNNGVVDDSQLPKDRFSAERLKGVDSTLKIQPAKLEDSAVYLCASSLVGGGYTEAFFGQGTRLTVV.

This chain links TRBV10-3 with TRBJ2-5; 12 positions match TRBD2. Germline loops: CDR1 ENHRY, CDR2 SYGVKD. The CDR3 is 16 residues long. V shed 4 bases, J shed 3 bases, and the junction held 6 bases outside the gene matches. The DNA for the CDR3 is TGTGCCATCAGTGCAAAGGCTAGCGGGGGGGAAGAGACCCAGTACTTC. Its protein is CAISAKASGGEETQYF.

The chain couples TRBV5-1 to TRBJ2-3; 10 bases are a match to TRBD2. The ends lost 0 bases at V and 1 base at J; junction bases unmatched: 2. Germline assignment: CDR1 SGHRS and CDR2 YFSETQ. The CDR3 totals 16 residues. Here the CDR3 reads CASSLGTSGGTDTQYF. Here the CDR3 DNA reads TGCGCCAGCAGCTTGGGGACTAGCGGTGGCACAGATACGCAGTATTTT.

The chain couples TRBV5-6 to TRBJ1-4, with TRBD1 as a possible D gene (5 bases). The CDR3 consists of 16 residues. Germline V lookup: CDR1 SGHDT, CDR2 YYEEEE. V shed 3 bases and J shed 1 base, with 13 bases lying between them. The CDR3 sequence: CASSSGGLGTNEKLFF. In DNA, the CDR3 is TGTGCCAGCAGCTCGGGGGGTTTGGGAACTAATGAAAAACTGTTTTTT. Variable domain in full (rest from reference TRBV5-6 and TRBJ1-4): DAGVTQSPTHLIKTRGQQVTLRCSPKSGHDTVSWYQQALGQGPQFIFQYYEEEERQRGNFPDRFSGHQFPNYSSELNVNALLLGDSALYLCASSSGGLGTNEKLFFGSGTQLSVL.

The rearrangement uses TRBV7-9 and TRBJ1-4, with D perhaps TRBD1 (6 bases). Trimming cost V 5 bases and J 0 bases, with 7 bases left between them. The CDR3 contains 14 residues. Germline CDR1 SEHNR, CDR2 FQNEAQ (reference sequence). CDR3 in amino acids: CASSRTATNEKLFF. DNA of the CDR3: TGTGCCAGCAGCCGGACAGCAACTAATGAAAAACTGTTTTTT.

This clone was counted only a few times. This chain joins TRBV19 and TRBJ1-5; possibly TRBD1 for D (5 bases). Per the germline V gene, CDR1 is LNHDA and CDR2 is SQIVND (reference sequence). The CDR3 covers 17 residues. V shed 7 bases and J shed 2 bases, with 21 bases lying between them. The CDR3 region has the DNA TGTGCCAGTACCACCCCCGGGGGGAAGGAGGGCAATCAGCCCCAGCATTTT. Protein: CASTTPGGKEGNQPQHF.

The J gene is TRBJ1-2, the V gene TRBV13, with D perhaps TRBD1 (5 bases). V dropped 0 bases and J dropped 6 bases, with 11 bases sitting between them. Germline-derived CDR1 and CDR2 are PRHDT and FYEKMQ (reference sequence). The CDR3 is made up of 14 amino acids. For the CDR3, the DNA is TGTGCCAGCAGCTTAGGACAGGCAATCAATGGCTACACCTTC. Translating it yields CASSLGQAINGYTF.

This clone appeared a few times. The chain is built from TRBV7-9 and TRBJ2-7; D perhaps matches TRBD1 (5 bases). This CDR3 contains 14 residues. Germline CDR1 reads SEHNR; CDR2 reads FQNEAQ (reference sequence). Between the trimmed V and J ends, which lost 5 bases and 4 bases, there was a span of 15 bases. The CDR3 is CASSPLGREYEQYF. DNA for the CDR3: TGTGCCAGCAGCCCTCTCGGCAGGGAATACGAGCAGTACTTC.

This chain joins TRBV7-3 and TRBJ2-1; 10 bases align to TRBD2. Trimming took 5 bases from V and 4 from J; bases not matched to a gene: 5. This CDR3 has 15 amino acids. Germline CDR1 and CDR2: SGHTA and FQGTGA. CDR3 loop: CASSPGLAKYNEQFF. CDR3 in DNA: TGTGCCAGCAGCCCGGGACTAGCGAAGTACAATGAGCAGTTCTTC.

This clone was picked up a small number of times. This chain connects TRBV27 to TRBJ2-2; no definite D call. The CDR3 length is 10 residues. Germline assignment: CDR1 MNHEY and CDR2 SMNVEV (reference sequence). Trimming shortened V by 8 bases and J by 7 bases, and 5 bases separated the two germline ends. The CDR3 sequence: CASLVGELFF. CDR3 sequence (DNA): TGTGCCAGCCTAGTCGGGGAGCTGTTTTTT.

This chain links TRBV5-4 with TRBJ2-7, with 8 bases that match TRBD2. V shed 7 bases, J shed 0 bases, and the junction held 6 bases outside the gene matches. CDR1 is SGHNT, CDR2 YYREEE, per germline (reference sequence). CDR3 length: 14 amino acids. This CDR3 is CASGYREGSYEQYF. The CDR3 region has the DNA TGTGCCAGCGGCTATCGGGAGGGCTCCTACGAGCAGTACTTC.

CDR3 bases: TGTGCCACCAGCAGGGAGCGGATCGGAAAACTGTTTTTT. This encodes CATSRERIGKLFF. The genes are TRBV15 and TRBJ1-4; D unclear. The CDR3 consists of 13 residues. Trimming cost V 3 bases and J 10 bases, with 12 bases left between them. Germline V gene lookup returns CDR1 LNHNV and CDR2 YYDKDF (reference sequence).

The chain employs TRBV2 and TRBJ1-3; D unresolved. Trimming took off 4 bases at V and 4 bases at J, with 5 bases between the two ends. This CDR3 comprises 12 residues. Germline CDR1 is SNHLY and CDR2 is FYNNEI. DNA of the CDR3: TGTGCCAGCAGTGTCCAGGGAAACACCATATATTTT. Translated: CASSVQGNTIYF.

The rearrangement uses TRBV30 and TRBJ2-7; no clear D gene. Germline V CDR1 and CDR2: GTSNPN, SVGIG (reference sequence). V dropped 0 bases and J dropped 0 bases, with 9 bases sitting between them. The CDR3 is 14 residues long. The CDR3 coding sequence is TGTGCCTGGAGTGTACGGGTACTCTCCTACGAGCAGTACTTC. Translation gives CAWSVRVLSYEQYF.

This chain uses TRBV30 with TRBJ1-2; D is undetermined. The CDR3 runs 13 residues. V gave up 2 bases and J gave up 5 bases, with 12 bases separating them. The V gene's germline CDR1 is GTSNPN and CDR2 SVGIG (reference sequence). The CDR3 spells CAWSLSSGYGYTF. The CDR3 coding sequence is TGTGCCTGGAGTTTGTCAAGCGGGTATGGCTACACCTTC.

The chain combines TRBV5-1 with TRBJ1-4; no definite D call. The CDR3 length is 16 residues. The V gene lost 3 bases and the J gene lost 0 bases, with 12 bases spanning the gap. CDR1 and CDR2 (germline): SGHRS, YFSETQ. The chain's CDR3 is CASSSRPVATNEKLFF. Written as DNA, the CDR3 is TGCGCCAGCAGCTCACGCCCCGTAGCAACTAATGAAAAACTGTTTTTT.

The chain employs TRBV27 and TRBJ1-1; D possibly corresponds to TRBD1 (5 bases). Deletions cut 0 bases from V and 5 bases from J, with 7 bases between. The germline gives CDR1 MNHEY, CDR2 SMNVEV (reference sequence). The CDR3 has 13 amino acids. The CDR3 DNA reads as TGTGCCAGCAGTTTATCACGGGGGACTGAAGCTTTCTTT. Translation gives CASSLSRGTEAFF.

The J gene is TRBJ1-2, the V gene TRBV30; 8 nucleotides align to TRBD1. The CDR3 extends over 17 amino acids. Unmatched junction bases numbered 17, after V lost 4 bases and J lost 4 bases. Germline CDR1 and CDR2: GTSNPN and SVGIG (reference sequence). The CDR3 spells CAWTGTGSIPLTYGYTF. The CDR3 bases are TGTGCCTGGACAGGGACAGGCTCTATCCCCCTTACCTATGGCTACACCTTC.

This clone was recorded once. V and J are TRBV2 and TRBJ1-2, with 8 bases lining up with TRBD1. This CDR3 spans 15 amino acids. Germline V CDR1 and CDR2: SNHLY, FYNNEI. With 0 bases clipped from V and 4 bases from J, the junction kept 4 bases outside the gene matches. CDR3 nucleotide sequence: TGTGCCAGCAGTGAAGCGGACAGGGTGGGCTATGGCTACACCTTC. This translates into CASSEADRVGYGYTF. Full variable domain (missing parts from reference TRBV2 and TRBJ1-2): EPEVTQTPSHQVTQMGQEVILRCVPISNHLYFYWYRQILGQKVEFLVSFYNNEISEKSEIFDDQFSVERPDGSNFTLKIRSTKLEDSAMYFCASSEADRVGYGYTFGSGTRLTVV.

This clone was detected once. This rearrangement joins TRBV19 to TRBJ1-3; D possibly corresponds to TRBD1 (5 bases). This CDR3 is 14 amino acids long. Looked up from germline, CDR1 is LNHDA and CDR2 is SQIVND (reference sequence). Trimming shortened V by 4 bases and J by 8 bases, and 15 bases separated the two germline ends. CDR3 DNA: TGTGCCAGTAGTAAACGGGACTCCGGGGACACCATATATTTT. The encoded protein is CASSKRDSGDTIYF. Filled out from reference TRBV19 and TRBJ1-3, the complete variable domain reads DGGITQSPKYLFRKEGQNVTLSCEQNLNHDAMYWYRQDPGQGLRLIYYSQIVNDFQKGDIAEGYSVSREKKESFPLTVTSAQKNPTAFYLCASSKRDSGDTIYFGEGSWLTVV.